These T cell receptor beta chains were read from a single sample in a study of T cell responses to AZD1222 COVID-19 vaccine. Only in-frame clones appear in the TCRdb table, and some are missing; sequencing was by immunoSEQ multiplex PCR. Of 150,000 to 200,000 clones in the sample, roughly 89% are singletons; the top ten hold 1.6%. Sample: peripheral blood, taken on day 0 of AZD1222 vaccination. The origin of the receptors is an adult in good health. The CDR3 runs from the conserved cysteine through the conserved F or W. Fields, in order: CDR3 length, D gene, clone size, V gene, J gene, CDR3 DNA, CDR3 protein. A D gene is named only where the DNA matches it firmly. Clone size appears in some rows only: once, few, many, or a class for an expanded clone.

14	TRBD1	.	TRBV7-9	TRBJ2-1	TGTGCCAGCAGCTTAGGGACAGGGGGAGATGAGCAGTTCTTC	CASSLGTGGDEQFF
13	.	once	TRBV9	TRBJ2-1	TGTGCCAGCAGCGGGGGTTCCTACAATGAGCAGTTCTTC	CASSGGSYNEQFF
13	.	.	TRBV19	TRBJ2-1	TGTGCCAGTAATCAAAAATCAGACAATGAGCAGTTCTTC	CASNQKSDNEQFF
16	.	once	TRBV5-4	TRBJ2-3	TGTGCCAGCAGCGTTGGGATACAGGGTTACTCAGATACGCAGTATTTT	CASSVGIQGYSDTQYF
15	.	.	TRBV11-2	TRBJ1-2	TGTGCCAGCAGCTCCACCTACAGGGCCCTCTATGGCTACACCTTC	CASSSTYRALYGYTF
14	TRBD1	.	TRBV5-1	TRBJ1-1	TGCGCCAGCAGCTTAATGACAGGGGGTACTGAAGCTTTCTTT	CASSLMTGGTEAFF
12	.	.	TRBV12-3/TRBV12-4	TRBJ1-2	TGTGCCAGCATGGCAAATAATCTTGGCTACACCTTC	CASMANNLGYTF
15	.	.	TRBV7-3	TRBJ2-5	TGTGCCAGCAGCTTACTGGCGGGGACCCAAGAGACCCAGTACTTC	CASSLLAGTQETQYF
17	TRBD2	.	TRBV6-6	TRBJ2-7	TGTGCCAGCAGTCTTAAGGGGCCTAGCGGGTTCACCTACGAGCAGTACTTC	CASSLKGPSGFTYEQYF
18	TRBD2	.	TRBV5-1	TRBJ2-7	TGCGCCAGCAGCTTGGGACAAACACGACTAGCGAGTCCCTACGAGCAGTACTTC	CASSLGQTRLASPYEQYF
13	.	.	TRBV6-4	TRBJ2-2	TGTGCCAGCAGTGGTCTCCAGGGCGGGGAGCTGTTTTTT	CASSGLQGGELFF
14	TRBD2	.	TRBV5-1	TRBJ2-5	TGCGCCAGCTCAAACCGGGGGGGCACAGAGACCCAGTACTTC	CASSNRGGTETQYF
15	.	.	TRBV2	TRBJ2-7	TGTGCCAGCAGAGGGGATCTCAGGAGCTCCTACGAGCAGTACTTC	CASRGDLRSSYEQYF
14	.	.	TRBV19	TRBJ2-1	TGTGCCACCAGAATTAATGGACTATCCAATGAGCAGTTCTTC	CATRINGLSNEQFF
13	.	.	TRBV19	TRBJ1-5	TGTGCCAGTAGTCGGCAGATAGATCAGCCCCAGCATTTT	CASSRQIDQPQHF
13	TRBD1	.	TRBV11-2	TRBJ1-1	TGTGCCAGCAGCTCGGACAGGGGCACTGAAGCTTTCTTT	CASSSDRGTEAFF
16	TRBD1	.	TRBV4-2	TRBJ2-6	TGTGCCAGCAGCCGGGACAGGGGCTCTGGGGCCAACGTCCTGACTTTC	CASSRDRGSGANVLTF
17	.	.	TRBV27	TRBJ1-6	TGTGCCAGCAGTTTATCCCCCGTAACAGCCCGGGATTCACCCCTCCACTTT	CASSLSPVTARDSPLHF
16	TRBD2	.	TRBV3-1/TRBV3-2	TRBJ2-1	TGTGCCAGCAGCCCTAGACTAGCGGGTGGCCACAATGAGCAGTTCTTC	CASSPRLAGGHNEQFF
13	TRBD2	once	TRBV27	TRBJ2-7	TGTGCCAGCAGCCCGGGACTAGCGGGAGAGCAGTACTTC	CASSPGLAGEQYF
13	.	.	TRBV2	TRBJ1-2	TGTGCCAGCAGAGCAGGGGTAAGCTATGGCTACACCTTC	CASRAGVSYGYTF
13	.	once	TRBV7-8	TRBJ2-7	TGTGCCAGCAGCTTAGCGGGGGTGTACGAGCAGTACTTC	CASSLAGVYEQYF
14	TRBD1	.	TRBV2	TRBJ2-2	TGTGCCAGCCAAGGACAGGGCCGTACCGGGGAGCTGTTTTTT	CASQGQGRTGELFF
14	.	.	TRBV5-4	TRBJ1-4	TGTGCCAGCAGTAAAGACAGTTATAATGAAAAACTGTTTTTT	CASSKDSYNEKLFF
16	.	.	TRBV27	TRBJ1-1	TGTGCCAGCAGTTTATCCTTTGGTGGTGTGGGCGAGGAAGCTTTCTTT	CASSLSFGGVGEEAFF
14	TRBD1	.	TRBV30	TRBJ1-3	TGTGCCTGGAGTGTTGGGACAGGGGGAGACACCATATATTTT	CAWSVGTGGDTIYF
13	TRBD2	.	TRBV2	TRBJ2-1	TGTGCCAGCGGAACTAGCGGGAGTGGTGAGCAGTTCTTC	CASGTSGSGEQFF
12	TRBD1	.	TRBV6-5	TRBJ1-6	TGTGCCAGCAGCTGGACAGGGGAGGCCCTCCACTTT	CASSWTGEALHF
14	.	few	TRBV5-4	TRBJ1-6	TGTGCCAGCAGCTTGGGAGGACCAAGGTCACCCCTCCACTTT	CASSLGGPRSPLHF
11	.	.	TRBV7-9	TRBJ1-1	TGTGCCAGCAGCGCAACTCTTGAAGCTTTCTTT	CASSATLEAFF
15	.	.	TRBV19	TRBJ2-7	TGTGCCAGTACCCCAACGCGGGCAGGGAGTAACGAGCAGTACTTC	CASTPTRAGSNEQYF
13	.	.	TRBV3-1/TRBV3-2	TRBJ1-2	TGTGCCAGCAGAAAGAGGGGGGGCGATGGCTACACCTTC	CASRKRGGDGYTF
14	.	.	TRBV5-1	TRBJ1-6	TGCGCCAGCAGGAGGGACGGGGCTGTCTCACCCCTCCACTTT	CASRRDGAVSPLHF
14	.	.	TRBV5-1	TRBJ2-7	TGCGCCAGCAGCTTTAGAGCGGACTCCTACGAGCAGTACTTC	CASSFRADSYEQYF
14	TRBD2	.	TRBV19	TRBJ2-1	TGTGCCAGTTCCCTAGCGGGAGTGGGAAATGAGCAGTTCTTC	CASSLAGVGNEQFF
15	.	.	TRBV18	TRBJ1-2	TGTGCCAGCTCACCGGGGGTGGCGCAAAATTATGGCTACACCTTC	CASSPGVAQNYGYTF
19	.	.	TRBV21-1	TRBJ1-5	TGTGCCAGCGATCCCCTTCTTATGACCAATGGACGGAGCAATCAGCCCCAGCATTTT	CASDPLLMTNGRSNQPQHF
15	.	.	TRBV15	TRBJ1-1	TGTGCCACCAGCAGAGATCGTCAGGAGAACACTGAAGCTTTCTTT	CATSRDRQENTEAFF
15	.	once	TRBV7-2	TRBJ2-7	TGTGCCAGCAGCTTGGGGGCAGGGGTGACCTACGAGCAGTACTTC	CASSLGAGVTYEQYF
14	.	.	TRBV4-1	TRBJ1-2	TGCGCCAGCAGCCAAGGACAGATTAACTATGGCTACACCTTC	CASSQGQINYGYTF
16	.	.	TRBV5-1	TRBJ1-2	TGCGCCAGCAGCTATTCGGACAGCCTTTCAAACTATGGCTACACCTTC	CASSYSDSLSNYGYTF
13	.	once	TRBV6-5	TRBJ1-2	TGTGCCAGCAGCCTAGAACAGGCGTATGGCTACACCTTC	CASSLEQAYGYTF
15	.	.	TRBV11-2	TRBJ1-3	TGTGCCAGCAACCCAGGGTATGCCTCTGGAAACACCATATATTTT	CASNPGYASGNTIYF
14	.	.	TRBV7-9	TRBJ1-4	TGTGCCAGCAGCTTACACACAACTAATGAAAAACTGTTTTTT	CASSLHTTNEKLFF
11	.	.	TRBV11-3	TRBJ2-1	TGTGCCAGCAGCTTGGGACTCGGGCAGTTCTTC	CASSLGLGQFF
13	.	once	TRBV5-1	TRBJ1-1	TGCGCCAGCAGCTTGGAGTTCGGCACTGAAGCTTTCTTT	CASSLEFGTEAFF
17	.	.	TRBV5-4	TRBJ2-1	TGTGCCAGCAGCTTGGGTGCCGGCCCCGCCCTATACAATGAGCAGTTCTTC	CASSLGAGPALYNEQFF
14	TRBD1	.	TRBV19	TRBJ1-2	TGTGCCAGTAGTCCGGACAGGGGTAACTATGGCTACACCTTC	CASSPDRGNYGYTF
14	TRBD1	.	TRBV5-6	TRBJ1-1	TGTGCCAGCAGCTTGCTCCAGGGGGAGTCCCTTACTTTCTTT	CASSLLQGESLTFF
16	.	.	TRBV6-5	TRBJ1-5	TGTGCCAGCAGTTACTCTTCGGGGGCGAGCAATCAGCCCCAGCATTTT	CASSYSSGASNQPQHF
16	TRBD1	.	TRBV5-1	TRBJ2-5	TGCGCCAGCAGCTTGGGGGACAGGGGGCCCCAAGAGACCCAGTACTTC	CASSLGDRGPQETQYF
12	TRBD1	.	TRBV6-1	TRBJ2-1	TGTGCCAGCAGTGACCGGGACAGGGAGCAGTTCTTC	CASSDRDREQFF
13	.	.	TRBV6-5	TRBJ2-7	TGTGCCAGCAGAGGCGGGACCCCCTACGAGCAGTACTTC	CASRGGTPYEQYF
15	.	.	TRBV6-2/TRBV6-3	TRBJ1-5	TGTGCCAGCAGCCGGCCGGGGGCTAGCAATCAGCCCCAGCATTTT	CASSRPGASNQPQHF